This TCR beta chain was identified during a study of blood T cell repertoires in COVID-19. The overall study: The United States, Italy and Spain provided the acute and convalescent COVID-19 samples. Nucleic acid was either cDNA or gDNA, and it came from T cells, B-cell-depleted T cells, or PBMCs.

During active infection, Seattle patients enrolled and were then monitored through disease. The germline V and J ends were trimmed by 0 bases and 2 bases, with 11 bases remaining between them. CDR1 and CDR2 (germline): GTSNPN, SVGIG (reference sequence). The CDR3 is made up of 15 amino acids. Authors' methods: Reference gene primer amplification gave nucleated cell count estimates. Clones were read by immunoSEQ multiplex PCR, and TCRdb kept only the in-frame ones, dropping some. D and trimming come from the DNA, and the V and J calls and clone size come from that table. The sample has about 41,000 clones, around nine tenths seen once; the top ten hold roughly 3.7%. Note on this clone: Other DNA sequences within the sample encode an identical CDR3.

Sequences were obtained from peripheral blood. The clonotype originates from a man aged 40-49 years with COVID-19, enrolled during active disease. The gene calls are TRBV30 and TRBJ1-5; a possible D gene is TRBD1 (6 bases). CDR3 loop: CAWSVQGFGNQPQHF. CDR3 in DNA: TGTGCCTGGAGTGTTCAGGGGTTTGGCAATCAGCCCCAGCATTTT.